This TCR beta chain is from a study of blood T cell repertoires in COVID-19. Study at large: Collection of acute and convalescent COVID-19 samples took place in the United States, Italy and Spain. T cells, B-cell-depleted T cells, or PBMCs supplied cDNA or gDNA.

Clones were read by immunoSEQ multiplex PCR, and TCRdb kept only the in-frame ones, dropping some. The sample has 200,000 or so clones; 65% to 85% are singletons. The study drew participants aged about 18 to 90 years from some 25 US areas. This clone was detected only a few times. Germline V gene sequence: CDR1 SGDLS, CDR2 YYNGEE. The CDR3 runs 15 residues. V was shortened by 3 bases and J by 4 bases, with 15 bases between the two germline ends. The clonotype originates from a woman aged 40 to 49 with acute COVID-19. The sample was PBMCs or T cells enriched from blood (not recorded which). The chain carries TRBV9 and TRBJ2-3; no reliable D call. The CDR3 loop is CASSASISTADTQYF. The CDR3 DNA is TGTGCCAGCAGCGCCTCGATCTCTACGGCAGATACGCAGTATTTT.